Each of the 25 T cell receptor beta chains below was sequenced from the same sample in a study of T-cell memory formation after mild COVID-19. TCRdb processed the 5' RACE reads anew with MiXCR; each CDR3 protein has one entry. Of about 430,000 distinct CDR3 sequences listed, more than 15% are singletons. Sequenced: PBMCs or a T cell subset sorted from them (not recorded which). These receptors were obtained from a young man who had mild COVID-19 (a few samples of this study predate the infection). Cell type and time point are not known.

This clonotype came up a few times. The chain combines TRBV4-3 with TRBJ2-1; 7 bases agree with TRBD1. V lost 1 base, J lost 3 bases, and 3 bases stayed unmatched. The CDR3 extends over 15 amino acids. Germline loops: CDR1 LGHNA, CDR2 YSLEER. The CDR3 sequence: CASSQAGTVYNEQFF. CDR3 bases: TGCGCCAGCAGCCAAGCCGGGACAGTCTACAATGAGCAGTTCTTC.

The chain recombines TRBV7-2 with TRBJ1-5; D not resolved. Germline CDR1 reads SGHTA; CDR2 reads FQGNSA. Trimming removed 6 bases from V and 2 bases from J, with 14 bases in between. The CDR3 is 15 residues long. The CDR3 spells CASSLWGLGNQPQHF. The DNA of the CDR3 is TGTGCCAGCAGTCTCTGGGGTTTGGGCAATCAGCCCCAGCATTTT. The full variable domain, in which reference TRBV7-2 and TRBJ1-5 provide the parts outside the CDR3, is GAGVSQSPSNKVTEKGKDVELRCDPISGHTALYWYRQSLGQGLEFLIYFQGNSAPDKSGLPSDRFSAERTGGSVSTLTIQRTQQEDSAVYLCASSLWGLGNQPQHFGDGTRLSIL.

The chain is built from TRBV5-1 and TRBJ2-3, with 8 bases matching TRBD1. The CDR3 totals 14 residues. V lost 9 bases to trimming and J lost 1 base; unmatched junction nucleotides: 7. The germline V gene encodes CDR1 SGHRS and CDR2 YFSETQ. The CDR3 spells CATTPGQGTDTQYF. The DNA of the CDR3 is TGCGCCACGACCCCGGGACAGGGCACAGATACGCAGTATTTT.

This clonotype showed up just a few times. The chain links TRBV27 to TRBJ2-1; 7 bases agree with TRBD1. V lost 5 bases and J lost 5; bases outside the gene matches: 12. The germline CDR1 and CDR2 sequences are MNHEY and SMNVEV (reference sequence). The CDR3 consists of 16 residues. The CDR3 protein is CASSRAGGIRNNEQFF. DNA for the CDR3: TGTGCCAGCAGTAGGGCAGGGGGAATTCGTAACAATGAGCAGTTCTTC.

A few counts support this clonotype. This chain uses TRBV2 with TRBJ2-7, with 8 bases identical to TRBD1. This CDR3 comprises 16 residues. V was clipped by 0 bases and J by 3 bases; unmatched bases: 7. The germline V gene encodes CDR1 SNHLY and CDR2 FYNNEI. In DNA form, the CDR3 reads TGTGCCAGCAGTGAAGCGGCTAGGACAGGGCGCTACGAGCAGTACGTC. Its protein is CASSEAARTGRYEQYV.

This chain joins TRBV2 and TRBJ1-3; D is perhaps TRBD1 (6 bases). The CDR3 length is 14 residues. Germline CDR1 is SNHLY and CDR2 is FYNNEI. The V end lost 4 bases, the J end lost 2 bases, and 9 bases lay between the germline ends. Here the CDR3 DNA reads TGTGCCAGCAGTGTTGACAGGACTGGAAACACCATATATTTT. As protein: CASSVDRTGNTIYF.

The CDR3 region has the DNA TGCGCCAGCAGCCAGGCGGGGCAGGTTAATGGCTACACCTTC. This sequence encodes CASSQAGQVNGYTF. The V gene is TRBV4-3, the J gene TRBJ1-2, with D tentatively TRBD1 (5 bases). Germline V gene data show CDR1 as LGHNA and CDR2 as YSLEER. The CDR3 has 14 residues. Trimming took off 3 bases at V and 6 bases at J, with 14 bases between the two ends.

This clonotype was counted only a few times. The J gene is TRBJ1-3, the V gene TRBV11-2; 7 bases align to TRBD1. Germline assignment: CDR1 SGHAT and CDR2 FQNNGV. V trimming: 1 base; J trimming: 7 bases; junction bases outside the gene matches: 16. The CDR3 is 18 amino acids. This CDR3 is CASSLGLGYRGLSNTIYF. The CDR3 DNA reads as TGTGCCAGCAGCTTAGGCCTGGGATACAGGGGACTCTCGAACACCATATATTTT. The full variable domain, in which reference TRBV11-2 and TRBJ1-3 provide the parts outside the CDR3, is EAGVAQSPRYKIIEKRQSVAFWCNPISGHATLYWYQQILGQGPKLLIQFQNNGVVDDSQLPKDRFSAERLKGVDSTLKIQPAKLEDSAVYLCASSLGLGYRGLSNTIYFGEGSWLTVV.

V usage is TRBV6-5 and J usage is TRBJ2-3, with D possibly being TRBD2 (5 bases). The CDR3 length is 14 residues. The V end was cut by 8 bases, the J end by 0 bases, with 12 bases between. Germline V gene lookup returns CDR1 MNHEY and CDR2 SVGAGI. The CDR3 spells CASGVRGSTDTQYF. The CDR3 DNA follows: TGTGCCAGCGGGGTCCGGGGAAGCACAGATACGCAGTATTTT.

The chain employs TRBV7-9 and TRBJ1-1; the D is unclear. Germline lookup yields CDR1 SEHNR and CDR2 FQNEAQ (reference sequence). V was trimmed by 3 bases and J by 0 bases, leaving 11 bases between them. This CDR3 comprises 15 residues. CDR3 protein: CASSFYRVMNTEAFF. In DNA, the CDR3 is TGTGCCAGCAGCTTTTACCGGGTGATGAACACTGAAGCTTTCTTT. Variable domain in full (rest from reference TRBV7-9 and TRBJ1-1): DTGVSQNPRHKITKRGQNVTFRCDPISEHNRLYWYRQTLGQGPEFLTYFQNEAQLEKSRLLSDRFSAERPKGSFSTLEIQRTEQGDSAMYLCASSFYRVMNTEAFFGQGTRLTVV.

This clonotype was counted only a few times. The V call is TRBV9, the J call TRBJ2-3; no clear D gene. The V gene's germline CDR1 is SGDLS and CDR2 YYNGEE. This CDR3 has 15 residues. With 0 bases removed from V and 2 bases from J, the gap between germline ends came to 10 bases. CDR3 protein: CASSVVGQTTDTQYF. The CDR3 DNA is TGTGCCAGCAGCGTAGTAGGCCAGACCACAGATACGCAGTATTTT. Supplemented by reference TRBV9 and TRBJ2-3, the full variable domain reads DSGVTQTPKHLITATGQRVTLRCSPRSGDLSVYWYQQSLDQGLQFLIQYYNGEERAKGNILERFSAQQFPDLHSELNLSSLELGDSALYFCASSVVGQTTDTQYFGPGTRLTVL.

The gene calls are TRBV5-1 and TRBJ2-7, with D maybe TRBD2 (5 bases). Deletions cut 4 bases from V and 0 bases from J, with 14 bases between. The CDR3 covers 15 residues. CDR1 SGHRS and CDR2 YFSETQ come from the germline V gene. The CDR3 region has the DNA TGCGCCAGCAGCCCCTACGCGGACTTCTCCTACGAGCAGTACTTC. This encodes CASSPYADFSYEQYF.

The CDR3 loop is CASSFLGPSETQYF. The CDR3 bases are TGTGCCAGCAGTTTTCTCGGCCCCTCGGAGACCCAGTACTTC. The chain is built from TRBV6-5 and TRBJ2-5, with no clear D. The V end lost 4 bases, the J end lost 5 bases, and 14 bases lay between the germline ends. The CDR3 consists of 14 residues. Germline V gives CDR1 MNHEY, CDR2 SVGAGI.

This chain links TRBV10-1 with TRBJ2-7, with no clear D. V lost 3 bases to trimming and J lost 0 bases, with 9 bases between them. Germline V gene data show CDR1 as WNHNN and CDR2 as SYGVQD (reference sequence). The CDR3 extends over 14 amino acids. CDR3 sequence reads: CASSDSWDSYEQYF. In DNA form, the CDR3 reads TGCGCCAGCAGTGACAGCTGGGACTCCTACGAGCAGTACTTC.

This chain connects TRBV7-2 to TRBJ2-2; D perhaps matches TRBD2 (6 bases). V lost 5 bases and J lost 7, with 14 bases in between. The CDR3 has 14 residues. Germline V CDR1 and CDR2: SGHTA, FQGNSA. The CDR3 DNA is TGTGCCAGCAGCGCCAGGAGGGTGGTCGGGGAGCTGTTTTTT. It codes for CASSARRVVGELFF.

The genes are TRBV9 and TRBJ2-5, with a weak D call TRBD2 (6 bases). The CDR3 extends over 16 amino acids. Trimming shortened V by 0 bases and J by 4 bases, and 16 bases separated the two germline ends. In germline, CDR1 is SGDLS, CDR2 YYNGEE. CDR3: CASSVAGLARGETQYF. Written as DNA, the CDR3 is TGTGCCAGCAGCGTAGCAGGGCTAGCGAGAGGAGAGACCCAGTACTTC. The whole variable domain, remainder taken from reference TRBV9 and TRBJ2-5, is DSGVTQTPKHLITATGQRVTLRCSPRSGDLSVYWYQQSLDQGLQFLIQYYNGEERAKGNILERFSAQQFPDLHSELNLSSLELGDSALYFCASSVAGLARGETQYFGPGTRLLVL.

With respect to this clonotype: A junction boundary mismatches the germline segment, possibly from a read error. The V call is TRBV29-1, the J call TRBJ1-1, with D possibly TRBD1 on 6 matching bases. The CDR3 consists of 12 residues. Germline V CDR1 and CDR2: SQVTM, ANQGSEA. In DNA form, the CDR3 reads TGCAGCGTTCAGGGGATGGGCACTGAACCTTTCTTT. Protein sequence: CSVQGMGTEPFF.

This clonotype was recorded at least ten times. The genes are TRBV20-1 and TRBJ1-5; the D gene is possibly TRBD1 (6 bases). Per the germline V gene, CDR1 is DFQATT and CDR2 is SNEGSKA (reference sequence). This CDR3 has 13 residues. CDR3 bases: TGCAGCACGAACGGGGGGCTGGATCAGCCCCAGCATTTT. Translated, it gives CSTNGGLDQPQHF.

This clonotype was observed a handful of times. The chain uses TRBV19 and TRBJ2-6; D could derive from TRBD1 or TRBD2 (5 bases each). The CDR3 has 18 residues. The germline CDR1 and CDR2 sequences are LNHDA and SQIVND (reference sequence). V gave up 3 bases and J gave up 5 bases, with 20 bases separating them. The CDR3 region is CASSMVGTAVYRANVLTF. The CDR3 bases are TGTGCCAGTAGTATGGTAGGGACGGCGGTTTATCGGGCCAACGTCCTGACTTTC.

The rearrangement uses TRBV7-3 and TRBJ2-3, with TRBD1 identical over 7 bases. CDR3 length: 15 residues. Germline V gives CDR1 SGHTA, CDR2 FQGTGA. With V trimmed by 5 bases and J by 4 bases, 9 bases remained unmatched. Written as DNA, the CDR3 is TGTGCCAGCAGCCCGACAGGGTACCCCGCAGATACGCAGTATTTT. This encodes CASSPTGYPADTQYF.

The table lists this clonotype with a few counts. CDR3 sequence: CSARVASLMNTEAFF. The CDR3 coding sequence is TGCAGTGCTAGGGTCGCCAGCCTCATGAACACTGAAGCTTTCTTT. The V call is TRBV20-1, the J call TRBJ1-1; D is undetermined. The CDR3 totals 15 residues. Trimming stripped 3 bases from V and 0 bases from J, with 14 bases between. Per germline, CDR1 DFQATT and CDR2 SNEGSKA (reference sequence).

This clonotype was recorded a few times. The chain links TRBV5-1 to TRBJ2-1, with 8 bases aligning to TRBD1. Germline CDR1 and CDR2: SGHRS and YFSETQ. J lost 10 bases, V lost 5 bases, and 5 bases had no gene match. The CDR3 is made up of 12 amino acids. The CDR3: CASRPTGAEQFF. Written as DNA, the CDR3 is TGCGCCAGCAGACCGACAGGGGCCGAGCAGTTCTTC.

In this sample, this clonotype turned up a few times. The chain joins TRBV12-3 or TRBV12-4 to TRBJ2-5, with TRBD2 matching 10 bases. The trim removed 6 bases at V and 5 bases at J, leaving 6 bases unmatched. There are 14 residues in the CDR3. CDR3 in DNA: TGTGCCAGCAGACCCGGACTAGCGGTGGAGACCCAGTACTTC. Protein: CASRPGLAVETQYF.

The chain joins TRBV7-3 to TRBJ1-1, with D unresolved. Per the germline V gene, CDR1 is SGHTA and CDR2 is FQGTGA. Trimming took off 5 bases at V and 3 bases at J, with 10 bases between the two ends. The CDR3 spans 13 residues. This CDR3 is CASSTQKDTEAFF. As DNA, the CDR3 is TGTGCCAGCAGCACCCAAAAGGACACTGAAGCTTTCTTT.

J is TRBJ1-2 and V is TRBV5-1; possibly TRBD1 for D (6 bases). This CDR3 is built from 14 residues. Deletions cut 3 bases from V and 4 bases from J, with 13 bases between. Germline CDR1 reads SGHRS; CDR2 reads YFSETQ. CDR3 bases: TGCGCCAGCAGCTCGGGCGGGGACACCTATGGCTACACCTTC. Amino acid sequence: CASSSGGDTYGYTF.